The 10 T cell receptor beta chains below come from one sample, sequenced in a study of technical replicates of blood from several donors. Assay: immunoSEQ multiplex PCR; the TCRdb copy retains only in-frame clones and omits some. The sample carries more than 65,000 clones, roughly 96% recorded once. Source material: T cells isolated from PBMCs. These receptors were obtained from a human donor in good health.

The chain uses TRBV2 and TRBJ2-6, with 7 bases identical to TRBD1. Trimming took 3 bases from V and 2 from J; bases not matched to a gene: 10. This CDR3 region has 18 residues. Germline assignment: CDR1 SNHLY and CDR2 FYNNEI. The CDR3 loop is CASSDFPFDRAGANVLTF. For the CDR3, the DNA is TGTGCCAGCAGTGACTTCCCCTTTGACAGGGCTGGGGCCAACGTCCTGACTTTC.

This chain's CDR3 is CANSHRGSNQPQHF. The CDR3 region has the DNA TGTGCCAACTCCCACAGGGGCAGCAATCAGCCCCAGCATTTT. This sequence joins TRBV2 and TRBJ1-5, with TRBD1 matching over 7 bases. Germline V gene data show CDR1 as SNHLY and CDR2 as FYNNEI. The V gene end was trimmed by 10 bases and the J gene end by 1 base; junction bases not matched to a gene: 7. The CDR3 is made up of 14 amino acids.

This chain links TRBV2 with TRBJ2-3, with D unresolved. The CDR3 totals 14 residues. CDR1 is SNHLY and CDR2 is FYNNEI in the germline V gene. Trimming left V 7 bases short and J 3 bases short, with 14 bases between. The CDR3 here is CASTRSIRTDTQYF. As DNA, the CDR3 is TGTGCCAGCACCAGGTCCATCCGGACAGATACGCAGTATTTT. The whole variable domain, remainder taken from reference TRBV2 and TRBJ2-3, is EPEVTQTPSHQVTQMGQEVILRCVPISNHLYFYWYRQILGQKVEFLVSFYNNEISEKSEIFDDQFSVERPDGSNFTLKIRSTKLEDSAMYFCASTRSIRTDTQYFGPGTRLTVL.

The sample holds one count of this clone. The rearrangement links TRBV19 to TRBJ2-7; no clear D gene. This CDR3 is 15 amino acids long. Germline CDR1 and CDR2: LNHDA and SQIVND (reference sequence). V gave up 1 base and J gave up 0 bases, with 10 bases separating them. The CDR3 region is CASSIGPIASYEQYF. DNA of the CDR3: TGTGCCAGTAGTATAGGGCCGATCGCCTCCTACGAGCAGTACTTC.

In this sample, this clone turned up a few times. V gene TRBV19 combines with J gene TRBJ1-1, with TRBD1 as a possible D gene (6 bases). Germline CDR1 is LNHDA and CDR2 is SQIVND (reference sequence). V gave up 5 bases and J gave up 4 bases, with 11 bases separating them. The CDR3 is made up of 13 amino acids. The CDR3 sequence: CASSFQGSTEAFF. DNA for the CDR3: TGTGCCAGTAGTTTCCAGGGGAGCACTGAAGCTTTCTTT.

V and J are TRBV6-5 and TRBJ2-1, with TRBD2 matching over 9 bases. Germline CDR1 and CDR2: MNHEY and SVGAGI. Losses at the gene ends were 3 bases for V and 8 bases for J; bases not matched to a gene: 8. This CDR3 contains 15 residues. The CDR3 DNA sequence: TGTGCCAGCAGTTATATCCTAGCGGGACGGGATGAGCAGTTCTTC. Encoded protein: CASSYILAGRDEQFF.

The rearrangement joins TRBV7-9 to TRBJ2-7; 7 positions match TRBD2. After removal of 1 base from V and 1 base from J, the junction contained 10 bases not matched to a gene. The CDR3 runs 17 residues. CDR1 SEHNR and CDR2 FQNEAQ come from the germline V gene (reference sequence). CDR3 sequence reads: CASSLGGGLAKSYEQYF. CDR3 DNA sequence: TGTGCCAGCAGCTTAGGCGGGGGTCTAGCGAAATCCTACGAGCAGTACTTC.

V and J are TRBV9 and TRBJ2-5; the match to TRBD1 covers 9 bases. J was trimmed by 5 bases and V by 4 bases; bases with no gene match: 9. Germline-derived CDR1 and CDR2 are SGDLS and YYNGEE. The CDR3 sequence is 15 residues long. The CDR3 here is CASSSPGQGRETQYF. In DNA form, the CDR3 reads TGTGCCAGCAGCTCTCCGGGACAGGGTAGGGAGACCCAGTACTTC.

This chain uses TRBV28 with TRBJ1-2, with 7 bases identical to TRBD1. V lost 6 bases and J lost 5; bases outside the gene matches: 9. The CDR3 length is 14 residues. Germline assignment: CDR1 MDHEN and CDR2 SYDVKM. The CDR3 DNA reads TGTGCCAGCAGCCCCACGGGACAGTATTATGGCTACACCTTC. This codes for CASSPTGQYYGYTF.

Here the CDR3 DNA reads TGTGCCAGCAGTGAATATTTCGGGATTGGCCACGAGCAGTACTTC. Translation gives CASSEYFGIGHEQYF. The gene calls are TRBV25-1 and TRBJ2-7; D is perhaps TRBD2 (5 bases). This CDR3 comprises 15 residues. Looked up from germline, CDR1 is MGHDK and CDR2 is SYGVNS. The germline V and J ends were trimmed by 0 bases and 5 bases, with 14 bases remaining between them.